This TCR beta chain is from a study of T cell repertoires in cytomegalovirus infection. Study-level information: Both a matching HLA type and CMV infection were indicated by public TCR beta signatures. The study, taken as a whole, reports: Predominance within the ex vivo response was attributable to HLA-C-restricted CMV-specific TCR beta clonotypes. Individuals carrying CMV plus the relevant HLA were identified by cumulative frequency of public TCR beta families.

Deletions cut 3 bases from V and 5 bases from J, with 7 bases between. This CDR3 has 11 residues. The germline V gene has CDR1 GTSNPN and CDR2 SVGIG (reference sequence). TCRdb reprocessed the reads with MiXCR, giving one entry per CDR3 protein. Found here are about 180,000 distinct CDR3 sequences, roughly 15% of them singletons; the top ten hold under 30%. A word on this clonotype: Antigen specificity is unknown.

The chain recombines TRBV30 with TRBJ1-2, with a tentative D call TRBD1 (6 bases). Sequenced material: CD8+ T cells from PBMCs. The receptor's source is a human donor in good health (CMV status not recorded). Some clones in this sample may be carry-over from other donors' samples. The CDR3 DNA is TGTGCCTGGAGGCAGGGGTATGGCTACACCTTC. Translated, it gives CAWRQGYGYTF.